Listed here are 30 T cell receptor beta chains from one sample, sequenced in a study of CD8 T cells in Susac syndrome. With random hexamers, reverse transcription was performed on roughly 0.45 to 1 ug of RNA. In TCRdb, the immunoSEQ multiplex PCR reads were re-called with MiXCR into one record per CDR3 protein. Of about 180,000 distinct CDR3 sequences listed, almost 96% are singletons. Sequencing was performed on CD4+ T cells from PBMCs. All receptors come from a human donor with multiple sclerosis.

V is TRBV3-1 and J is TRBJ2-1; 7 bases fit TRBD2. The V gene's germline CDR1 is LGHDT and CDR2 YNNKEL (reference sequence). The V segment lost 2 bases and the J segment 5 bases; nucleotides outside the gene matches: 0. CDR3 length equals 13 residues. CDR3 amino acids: CASSQLADNEQFF. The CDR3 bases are TGTGCCAGCAGCCAACTAGCGGACAATGAGCAGTTCTTC.

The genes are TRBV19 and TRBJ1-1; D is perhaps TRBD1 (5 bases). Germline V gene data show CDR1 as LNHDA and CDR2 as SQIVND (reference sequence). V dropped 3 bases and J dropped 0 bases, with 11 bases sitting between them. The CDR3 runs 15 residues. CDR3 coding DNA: TGTGCCAGTAGTATTAGCGGGACCTTGAACACTGAAGCTTTCTTT. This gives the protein CASSISGTLNTEAFF. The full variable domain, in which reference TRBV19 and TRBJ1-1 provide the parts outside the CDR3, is DGGITQSPKYLFRKEGQNVTLSCEQNLNHDAMYWYRQDPGQGLRLIYYSQIVNDFQKGDIAEGYSVSREKKESFPLTVTSAQKNPTAFYLCASSISGTLNTEAFFGQGTRLTVV.

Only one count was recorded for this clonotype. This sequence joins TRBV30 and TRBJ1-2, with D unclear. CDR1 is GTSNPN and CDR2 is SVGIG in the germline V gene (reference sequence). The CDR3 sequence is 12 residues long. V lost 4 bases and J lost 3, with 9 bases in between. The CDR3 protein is CAWTPAHYGYTF. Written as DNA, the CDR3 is TGTGCCTGGACCCCGGCCCACTATGGCTACACCTTC. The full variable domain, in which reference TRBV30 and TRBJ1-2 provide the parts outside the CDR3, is SQTIHQWPATLVQPVGSPLSLECTVEGTSNPNLYWYRQAAGRGLQLLFYSVGIGQISSEVPQNLSASRPQDRQFILSSKKLLLSDSGFYLCAWTPAHYGYTFGSGTRLTVV.

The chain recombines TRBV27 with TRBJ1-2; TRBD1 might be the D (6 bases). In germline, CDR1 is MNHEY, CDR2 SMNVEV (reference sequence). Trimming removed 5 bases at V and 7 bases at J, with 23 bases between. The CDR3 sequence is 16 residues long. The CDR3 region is CASSPTYGGQGAGYTF. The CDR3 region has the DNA TGTGCCAGCAGTCCGACTTACGGGGGGCAGGGAGCTGGCTACACCTTC.

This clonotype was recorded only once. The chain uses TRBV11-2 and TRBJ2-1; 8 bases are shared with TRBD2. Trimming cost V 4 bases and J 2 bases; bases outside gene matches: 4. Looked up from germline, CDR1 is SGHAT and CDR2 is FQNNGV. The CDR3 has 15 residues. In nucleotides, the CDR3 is TGTGCCAGCAGCTCCGGGACTAGGGCCTACAATGAGCAGTTCTTC. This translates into CASSSGTRAYNEQFF. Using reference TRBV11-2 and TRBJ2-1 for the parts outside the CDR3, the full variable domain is EAGVAQSPRYKIIEKRQSVAFWCNPISGHATLYWYQQILGQGPKLLIQFQNNGVVDDSQLPKDRFSAERLKGVDSTLKIQPAKLEDSAVYLCASSSGTRAYNEQFFGPGTRLTVL.

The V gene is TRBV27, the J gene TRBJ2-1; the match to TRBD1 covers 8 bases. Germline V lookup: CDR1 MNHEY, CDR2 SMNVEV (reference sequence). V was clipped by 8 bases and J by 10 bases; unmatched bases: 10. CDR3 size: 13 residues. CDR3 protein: CASSFSDREEQFF. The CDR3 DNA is TGTGCCAGCTCTTTCTCGGACAGGGAGGAGCAGTTCTTC.

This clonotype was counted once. Here the CDR3 reads CSASPRGGGNEQFF. DNA of the CDR3: TGCAGTGCTAGCCCAAGGGGGGGCGGGAATGAGCAGTTCTTC. The chain uses TRBV20-1 and TRBJ2-1; D is perhaps TRBD2 (7 bases). Germline CDR1 is DFQATT and CDR2 is SNEGSKA (reference sequence). The CDR3 consists of 14 residues. V lost 3 bases and J lost 7, with 16 bases in between.

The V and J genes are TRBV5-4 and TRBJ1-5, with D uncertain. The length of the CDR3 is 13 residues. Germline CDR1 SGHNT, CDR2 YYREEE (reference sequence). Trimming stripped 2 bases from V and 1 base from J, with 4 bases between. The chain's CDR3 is CASSFGSNQPQHF. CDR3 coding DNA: TGTGCCAGCAGCTTCGGCAGCAATCAGCCCCAGCATTTT.

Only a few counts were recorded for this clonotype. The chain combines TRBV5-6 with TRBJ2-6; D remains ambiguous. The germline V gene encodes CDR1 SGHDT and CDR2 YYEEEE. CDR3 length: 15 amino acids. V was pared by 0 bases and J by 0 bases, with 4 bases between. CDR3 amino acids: CASSLGVSGANVLTF. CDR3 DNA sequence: TGTGCCAGCAGCTTGGGTGTCTCTGGGGCCAACGTCCTGACTTTC.

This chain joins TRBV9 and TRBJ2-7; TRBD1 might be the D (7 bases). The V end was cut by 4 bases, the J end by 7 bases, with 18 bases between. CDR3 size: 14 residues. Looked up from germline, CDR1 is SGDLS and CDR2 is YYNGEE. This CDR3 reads CASSWRDSPTEQYF. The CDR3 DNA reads TGTGCCAGCAGCTGGCGGGACAGCCCTACGGAGCAGTACTTC.

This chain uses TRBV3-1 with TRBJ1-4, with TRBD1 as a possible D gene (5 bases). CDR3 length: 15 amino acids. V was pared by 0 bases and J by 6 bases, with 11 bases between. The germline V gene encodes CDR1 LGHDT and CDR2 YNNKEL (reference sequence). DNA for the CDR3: TGTGCCAGCAGCCAAGATACCGGGGACGATGAAAAACTGTTTTTT. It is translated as CASSQDTGDDEKLFF.

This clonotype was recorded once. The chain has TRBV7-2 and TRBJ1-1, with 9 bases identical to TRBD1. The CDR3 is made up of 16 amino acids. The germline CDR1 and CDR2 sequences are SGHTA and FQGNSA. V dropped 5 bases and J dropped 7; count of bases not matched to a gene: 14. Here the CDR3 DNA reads TGTGCCAGCAGCATACAGGGGGCCGGGCGCCATTATGAAGCTTTCTTT. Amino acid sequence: CASSIQGAGRHYEAFF.

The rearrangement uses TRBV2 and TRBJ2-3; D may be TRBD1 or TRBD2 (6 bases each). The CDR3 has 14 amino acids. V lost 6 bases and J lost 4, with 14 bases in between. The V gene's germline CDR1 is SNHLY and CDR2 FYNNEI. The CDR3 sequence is CASSKGGIADTQYF. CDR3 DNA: TGTGCCAGCAGCAAAGGGGGGATCGCAGATACGCAGTATTTT.

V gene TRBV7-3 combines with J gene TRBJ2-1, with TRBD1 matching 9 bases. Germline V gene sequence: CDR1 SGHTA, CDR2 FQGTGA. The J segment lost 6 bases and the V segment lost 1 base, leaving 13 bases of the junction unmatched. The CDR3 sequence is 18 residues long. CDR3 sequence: CASSLRGQGMGRANEQFF. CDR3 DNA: TGTGCCAGCAGCTTAAGGGGACAGGGCATGGGGCGGGCCAATGAGCAGTTCTTC.

DNA for the CDR3: TGCAGTGCTAGAGATGGAGGGGATCAGCCCCAGCATTTT. Protein sequence: CSARDGGDQPQHF. The chain has TRBV20-1 and TRBJ1-5; maybe TRBD1 (5 bases). Germline CDR1 DFQATT, CDR2 SNEGSKA (reference sequence). The CDR3 contains 13 residues. V lost 0 bases and J lost 5, with 8 bases in between.

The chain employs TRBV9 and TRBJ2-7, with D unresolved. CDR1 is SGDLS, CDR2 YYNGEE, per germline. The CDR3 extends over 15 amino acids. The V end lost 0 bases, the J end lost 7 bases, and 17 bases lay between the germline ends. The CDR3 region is CASSVGPALSDEQYF. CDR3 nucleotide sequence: TGTGCCAGCAGCGTAGGACCCGCCTTGAGTGATGAGCAGTACTTC.

The CDR3: CASGLEIGGPYEQYF. CDR3 nucleotides: TGTGCTAGTGGTTTGGAGATCGGGGGTCCCTACGAGCAGTACTTC. This chain uses TRBV12-5 with TRBJ2-7; a weak D match, TRBD2 (6 bases). Trimming took off 1 base at V and 2 bases at J, with 12 bases between the two ends. The CDR3 extends over 15 amino acids. Germline-derived CDR1 and CDR2 are LGHNT and FRNRAP. The complete variable domain, with remaining parts taken from reference TRBV12-5 and TRBJ2-7, reads DARVTQTPRHKVTEMGQEVTMRCQPILGHNTVFWYRQTMMQGLELLAYFRNRAPLDDSGMPKDRFSAEMPDATLATLKIQPSEPRDSAVYFCASGLEIGGPYEQYFGPGTRLTVT.

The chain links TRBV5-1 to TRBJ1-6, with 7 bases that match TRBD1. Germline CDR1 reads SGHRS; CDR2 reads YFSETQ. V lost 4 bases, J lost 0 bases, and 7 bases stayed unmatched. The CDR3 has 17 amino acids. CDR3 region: CASSRRQGSSYNSPLHF. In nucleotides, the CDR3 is TGCGCCAGCAGCAGGAGACAGGGCAGCTCCTATAATTCACCCCTCCACTTT.

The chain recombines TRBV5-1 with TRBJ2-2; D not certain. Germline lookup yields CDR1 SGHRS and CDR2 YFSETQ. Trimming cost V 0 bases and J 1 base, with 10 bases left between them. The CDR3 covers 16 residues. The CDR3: CASSLDAELNTGELFF. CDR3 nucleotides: TGCGCCAGCAGCTTGGATGCGGAACTGAACACCGGGGAGCTGTTTTTT.

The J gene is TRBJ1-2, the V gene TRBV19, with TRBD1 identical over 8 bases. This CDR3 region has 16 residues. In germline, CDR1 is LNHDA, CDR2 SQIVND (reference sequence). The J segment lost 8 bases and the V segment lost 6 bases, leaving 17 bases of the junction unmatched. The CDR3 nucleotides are TGTGCCAGTAGACCCATCCTACAGGGGGACTATTACGGCTACACCTTC. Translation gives CASRPILQGDYYGYTF. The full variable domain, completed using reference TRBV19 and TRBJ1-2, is DGGITQSPKYLFRKEGQNVTLSCEQNLNHDAMYWYRQDPGQGLRLIYYSQIVNDFQKGDIAEGYSVSREKKESFPLTVTSAQKNPTAFYLCASRPILQGDYYGYTFGSGTRLTVV.

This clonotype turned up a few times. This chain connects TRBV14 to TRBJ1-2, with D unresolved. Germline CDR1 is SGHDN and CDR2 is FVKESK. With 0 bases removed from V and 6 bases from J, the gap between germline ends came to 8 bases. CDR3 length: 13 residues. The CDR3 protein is CASSQDLADGYTF. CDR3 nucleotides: TGTGCCAGCAGCCAAGATCTGGCAGATGGCTACACCTTC.

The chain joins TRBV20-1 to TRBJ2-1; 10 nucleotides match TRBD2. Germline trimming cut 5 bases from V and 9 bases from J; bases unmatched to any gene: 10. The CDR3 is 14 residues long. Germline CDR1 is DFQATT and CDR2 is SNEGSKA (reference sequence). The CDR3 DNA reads TGCAGTGCTCGAAGCGGGGGGGCGAACGGTGAGCAGTTCTTC. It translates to CSARSGGANGEQFF.

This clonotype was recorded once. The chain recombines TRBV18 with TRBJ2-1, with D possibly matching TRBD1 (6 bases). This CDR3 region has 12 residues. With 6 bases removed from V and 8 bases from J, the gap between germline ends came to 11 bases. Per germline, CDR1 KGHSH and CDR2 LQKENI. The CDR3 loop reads CASSQGFHEQFF. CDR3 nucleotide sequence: TGTGCCAGCTCGCAGGGGTTCCATGAGCAGTTCTTC. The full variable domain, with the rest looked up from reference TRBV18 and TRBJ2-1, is NAGVMQNPRHLVRRRGQEARLRCSPMKGHSHVYWYRQLPEEGLKFMVYLQKENIIDESGMPKERFSAEFPKEGPSILRIQQVVRGDSAAYFCASSQGFHEQFFGPGTRLTVL.

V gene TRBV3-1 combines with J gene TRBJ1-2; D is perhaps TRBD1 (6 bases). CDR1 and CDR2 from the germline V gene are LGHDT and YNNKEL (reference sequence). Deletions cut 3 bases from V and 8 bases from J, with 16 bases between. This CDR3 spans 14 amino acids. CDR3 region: CASSQPGAGAGYTF. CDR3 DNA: TGTGCCAGCAGCCAGCCCGGAGCAGGGGCCGGCTACACCTTC.

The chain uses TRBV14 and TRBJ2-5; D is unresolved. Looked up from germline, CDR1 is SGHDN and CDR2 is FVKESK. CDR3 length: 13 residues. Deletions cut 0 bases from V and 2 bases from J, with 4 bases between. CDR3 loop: CASSQDRQETQYF. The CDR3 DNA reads TGTGCCAGCAGCCAAGACAGACAAGAGACCCAGTACTTC.

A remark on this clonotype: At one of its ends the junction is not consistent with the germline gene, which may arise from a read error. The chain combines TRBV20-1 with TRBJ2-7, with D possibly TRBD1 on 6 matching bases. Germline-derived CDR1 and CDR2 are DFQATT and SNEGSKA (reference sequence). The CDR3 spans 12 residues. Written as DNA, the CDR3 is TGCAGTACTAGTACAGGGTCGGGCGAGCAGTACTTC. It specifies CSTSTGSGEQYF.

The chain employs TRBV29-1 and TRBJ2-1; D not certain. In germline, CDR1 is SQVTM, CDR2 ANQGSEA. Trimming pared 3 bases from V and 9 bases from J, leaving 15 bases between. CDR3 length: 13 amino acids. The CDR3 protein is CSVEPSPSIEQFF. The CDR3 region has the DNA TGCAGCGTTGAGCCAAGCCCCTCAATTGAGCAGTTCTTC.

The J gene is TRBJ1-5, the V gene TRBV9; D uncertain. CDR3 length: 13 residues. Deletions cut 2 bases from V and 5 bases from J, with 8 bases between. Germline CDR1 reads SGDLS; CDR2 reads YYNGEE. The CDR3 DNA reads TGTGCCAGCAGCGTCTATGGGGATCAGCCCCAGCATTTT. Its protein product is CASSVYGDQPQHF.

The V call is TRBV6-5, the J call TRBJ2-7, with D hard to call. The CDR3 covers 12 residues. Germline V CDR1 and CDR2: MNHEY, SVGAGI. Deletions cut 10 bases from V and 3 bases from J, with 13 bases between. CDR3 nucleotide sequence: TGTGCCACCTGGCACACCAGCTACGAGCAGTACTTC. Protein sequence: CATWHTSYEQYF.

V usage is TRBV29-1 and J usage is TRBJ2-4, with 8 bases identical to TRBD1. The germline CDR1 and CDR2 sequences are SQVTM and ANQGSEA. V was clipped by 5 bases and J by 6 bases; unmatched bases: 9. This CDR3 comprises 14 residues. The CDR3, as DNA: TGCAGCGTTAGGACAGGGTGGGACGTAAACATTCAGTACTTC. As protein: CSVRTGWDVNIQYF.